One and the same sample provided the 18 T cell receptor beta chains below, sequenced in a study of cytomegalovirus exposure and HLA in healthy donors. PCR involved 60 Vbeta and 13 Jbeta primers. Sequencing used immunoSEQ multiplex PCR; TCRdb keeps in-frame clones, though not all of them. The sample has 95,000 to 150,000 clones, 83% seen once. The sequenced sample consisted of PBMCs. All receptors come from a woman aged 40 to 50 in good health and CMV-seropositive.

This chain connects TRBV4-2 to TRBJ2-2; 11 positions agree with TRBD2. Germline CDR1 and CDR2: LGHNA and YNFKEQ. V trimming: 0 bases; J trimming: 0 bases; junction bases outside the gene matches: 6. This CDR3 spans 19 amino acids. The CDR3 DNA is TGTGCCAGCAGCCAAGACCCGGGACTAGCGGCAACGAACACCGGGGAGCTGTTTTTT. This translates into CASSQDPGLAATNTGELFF.

The J gene is TRBJ2-5, the V gene TRBV7-9; D not resolved. Germline V gene data show CDR1 as SEHNR and CDR2 as FQNEAQ (reference sequence). CDR3 length: 11 residues. V gave up 5 bases and J gave up 1 base, with 2 bases separating them. The CDR3, as DNA: TGTGCCAGCAGCCTCCAAGAGACCCAGTACTTC. Its translation: CASSLQETQYF.

The chain links TRBV6-4 to TRBJ2-5; 7 positions match TRBD2. Near its end, the DNA agrees better with TRBJ2-7, so the J call may be wrong. Per the germline V gene, CDR1 is MRHNA and CDR2 is SNTAGT. The CDR3 is made up of 14 amino acids. The CDR3 sequence is CASSVGLGSYEQYF. CDR3 bases: TGTGCCAGCAGTGTTGGACTAGGGAGCTACGAGCAGTACTTC.

This chain uses TRBV2 with TRBJ2-3; 12 bases are a match to TRBD2. V shed 8 bases, J shed 2 bases, and the junction held 8 bases outside the gene matches. The CDR3 has 16 amino acids. Germline V gene sequence: CDR1 SNHLY, CDR2 FYNNEI. The CDR3 protein is CASLIGTSGYTDTQYF. Written as DNA, the CDR3 is TGTGCCAGCTTAATCGGGACTAGCGGGTACACAGATACGCAGTATTTT.

The chain joins TRBV7-9 to TRBJ2-3; 10 bases align to TRBD2. In germline, CDR1 is SEHNR, CDR2 FQNEAQ (reference sequence). The CDR3 runs 14 residues. V lost 4 bases, J lost 3 bases, and 1 base stayed unmatched. The CDR3 nucleotides read TGTGCCAGCAGCTCTAGCGGGAGAACAGATACGCAGTATTTT. Translation: CASSSSGRTDTQYF.

V usage is TRBV2 and J usage is TRBJ2-5; TRBD1 or TRBD2 may be the D gene (5 bases each). The closer fit of TRBJ2-7 to the DNA end suggests the J call may be wrong. Germline assignment: CDR1 SNHLY and CDR2 FYNNEI. The CDR3 is 13 amino acids. The CDR3 bases are TGTGCCAGCAGTGATTTTGGGGGCTACGAGCAGTACTTC. Its protein is CASSDFGGYEQYF.

V and J are TRBV28 and TRBJ1-4; D gene ambiguous. Germline V gives CDR1 MDHEN, CDR2 SYDVKM. V gave up 7 bases and J gave up 3 bases, with 9 bases separating them. This CDR3 spans 13 amino acids. Here the CDR3 reads CASNARANEKLFF. As DNA, the CDR3 is TGTGCCAGCAACGCTCGGGCTAATGAAAAACTGTTTTTT.

CDR3 sequence: CASSMGLAGSDTGELFF. DNA for the CDR3: TGTGCCAGTAGTATGGGACTAGCGGGGTCGGACACCGGGGAGCTGTTTTTT. This chain joins TRBV19 and TRBJ2-2; 13 bases map to TRBD2. V gave up 3 bases and J gave up 3 bases; unmatched junction bases: 4. CDR3 length: 17 residues. The germline V gene encodes CDR1 LNHDA and CDR2 SQIVND (reference sequence).

To note about this clone: In the same sample, other DNA sequences code for this CDR3. The gene calls are TRBV7-6 and TRBJ2-7, with D unresolved. Germline V lookup: CDR1 SGHVS, CDR2 FNYEAQ. V was pared by 9 bases and J by 0 bases, with 12 bases between. The CDR3 is 13 residues long. The CDR3 region is CASSPRSSYEQYF. The CDR3 DNA is TGTGCCAGTAGCCCGAGGTCCTCCTACGAGCAGTACTTC.

CDR3 amino acids: CASSSTTGSTDTQYF. CDR3 DNA: TGTGCCAGCAGCTCTACGACAGGGAGCACAGATACGCAGTATTTT. The V and J genes are TRBV6-4 and TRBJ2-3, with 7 bases fitting TRBD1. CDR1 and CDR2 (germline): MRHNA, SNTAGT. V lost 6 bases to trimming and J lost 0 bases; unmatched junction nucleotides: 6. This CDR3 is 15 amino acids long.

The chain carries TRBV14 and TRBJ2-5, with 8 nucleotides matching TRBD2. Trimming at V came to 3 bases and at J to 5 bases, leaving 23 bases not matched to a gene. The germline gives CDR1 SGHDN, CDR2 FVKESK. CDR3 length: 20 amino acids. The CDR3 DNA reads TGTGCCAGCAGCCACCAAACCCCCGGTACTAGCGGAAAGTGGTGGGAGACCCAGTACTTC. This sequence encodes CASSHQTPGTSGKWWETQYF.

The CDR3 spells CASSLWEGANYGYTF. The CDR3 bases are TGTGCCAGCAGCTTATGGGAGGGGGCTAACTATGGCTACACCTTC. V and J are TRBV13 and TRBJ1-2; a possible D gene is TRBD1 (6 bases). V was trimmed by 2 bases and J by 0 bases, leaving 10 bases between them. The germline gives CDR1 PRHDT, CDR2 FYEKMQ (reference sequence). CDR3 length: 15 residues.

The rearrangement joins TRBV21-1 to TRBJ2-3; TRBD2 is the table's D call, not checked against the DNA. TRBV21-1 is deemed a pseudogene. This CDR3 is built from 16 residues. The DNA for the CDR3 is TGTGCCAGCAGCACCTTAGCGGGAGGTGGCACAGATACGCAGTATTTT. The encoded protein is CASSTLAGGGTDTQYF.

This chain links TRBV19 with TRBJ2-7, with D maybe TRBD2 (6 bases). Per germline, CDR1 LNHDA and CDR2 SQIVND (reference sequence). The CDR3 sequence is 13 residues long. The V end was cut by 4 bases, the J end by 4 bases, with 11 bases between. CDR3: CASSSGGRYEQYF. The CDR3 bases are TGTGCCAGTAGTAGCGGAGGGCGATACGAGCAGTACTTC.

CDR3 DNA sequence: TGTGCCACCTTAAGCGGGAGTAATCGAATTCACAATGAGCAGTTCTTC. Its protein is CATLSGSNRIHNEQFF. The chain joins TRBV5-4 to TRBJ2-1, with TRBD2 identical over 8 bases. The germline gives CDR1 SGHNT, CDR2 YYREEE (reference sequence). CDR3 size: 16 residues. V gave up 9 bases and J gave up 5 bases; unmatched junction bases: 16.

The gene calls are TRBV19 and TRBJ2-5, with TRBD1 matching 8 bases. Trimming at V came to 5 bases and at J to 5 bases, leaving 7 bases not matched to a gene. CDR1 and CDR2 (germline): LNHDA, SQIVND (reference sequence). This CDR3 has 14 amino acids. The CDR3 sequence is CASSPDRASETQYF. The DNA of the CDR3 is TGTGCCAGTAGTCCGGACAGGGCATCGGAGACCCAGTACTTC.

The rearrangement uses TRBV10-1 and TRBJ2-7; 7 nucleotides line up with TRBD1. After removal of 4 bases from V and 0 bases from J, the junction contained 3 bases not matched to a gene. This CDR3 is 14 amino acids long. Germline V gives CDR1 WNHNN, CDR2 SYGVQD (reference sequence). The CDR3 spells CASSGDSNSYEQYF. The CDR3 region has the DNA TGCGCCAGCAGTGGGGACAGCAACTCCTACGAGCAGTACTTC.

The V gene is TRBV9, the J gene TRBJ1-2; 10 bases align to TRBD1. Trimming took 0 bases from V and 4 from J; bases not matched to a gene: 3. Per germline, CDR1 SGDLS and CDR2 YYNGEE. The CDR3 length is 15 residues. The CDR3 DNA is TGTGCCAGCAGCGTAGGAGGACAGGGGGGCTATGGCTACACCTTC. The encoded protein is CASSVGGQGGYGYTF. Full variable domain (outside the CDR3, taken from reference TRBV9 and TRBJ1-2): DSGVTQTPKHLITATGQRVTLRCSPRSGDLSVYWYQQSLDQGLQFLIQYYNGEERAKGNILERFSAQQFPDLHSELNLSSLELGDSALYFCASSVGGQGGYGYTFGSGTRLTVV.